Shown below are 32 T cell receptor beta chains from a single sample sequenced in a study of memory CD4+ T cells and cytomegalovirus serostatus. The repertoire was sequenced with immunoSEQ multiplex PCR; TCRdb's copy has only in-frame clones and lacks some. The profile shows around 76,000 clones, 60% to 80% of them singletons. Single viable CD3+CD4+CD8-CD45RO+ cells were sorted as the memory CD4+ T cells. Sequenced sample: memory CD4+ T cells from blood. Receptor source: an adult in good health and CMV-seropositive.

The DNA for the CDR3 is TGTGCCAGCAGCAACGACAGGGGGCAGGCCAAAAACATTCAGTACTTC. This translates into CASSNDRGQAKNIQYF. V usage is TRBV7-9 and J usage is TRBJ2-4, with TRBD1 identical over 10 bases. The germline V gene has CDR1 SEHNR and CDR2 FQNEAQ (reference sequence). Trimming cost V 5 bases and J 1 base; bases outside gene matches: 5. This CDR3 is built from 16 residues.

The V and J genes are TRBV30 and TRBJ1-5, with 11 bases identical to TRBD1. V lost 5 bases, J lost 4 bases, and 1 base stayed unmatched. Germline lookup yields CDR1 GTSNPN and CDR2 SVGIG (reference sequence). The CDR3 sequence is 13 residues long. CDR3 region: CAWGTGGNQPQHF. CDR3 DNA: TGTGCCTGGGGGACAGGGGGGAATCAGCCCCAGCATTTT.

CDR3 bases: TGCAGCGTCTTATCCCCCGGGACAGGAAAGAACACCTTC. This codes for CSVLSPGTGKNTF. The rearrangement links TRBV29-1 to TRBJ1-2; TRBD1 agrees at 8 bases. This CDR3 has 13 amino acids. V was pared by 6 bases and J by 12 bases, with 15 bases of the junction left unmatched. Germline-derived CDR1 and CDR2 are SQVTM and ANQGSEA.

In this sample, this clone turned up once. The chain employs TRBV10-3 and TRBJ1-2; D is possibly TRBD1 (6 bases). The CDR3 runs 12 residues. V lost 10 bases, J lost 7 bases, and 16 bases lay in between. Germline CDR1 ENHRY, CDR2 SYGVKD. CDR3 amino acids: CATMNRELGYTF. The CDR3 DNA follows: TGTGCCACCATGAACAGGGAGCTTGGCTACACCTTC.

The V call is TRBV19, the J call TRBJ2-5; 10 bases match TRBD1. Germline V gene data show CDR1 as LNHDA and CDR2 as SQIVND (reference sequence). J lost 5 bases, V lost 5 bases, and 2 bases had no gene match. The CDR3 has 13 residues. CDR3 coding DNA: TGTGCCAGTAGTTGGGACAGGGGCGAGACCCAGTACTTC. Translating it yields CASSWDRGETQYF.

CDR3 coding DNA: TGTGCCAGCAGGACCTCTGGACGCGCAGATACGCAGTATTTT. As protein: CASRTSGRADTQYF. This chain uses TRBV28 with TRBJ2-3; D unresolved. This CDR3 is 14 amino acids long. Germline assignment: CDR1 MDHEN and CDR2 SYDVKM. Trimming took off 6 bases at V and 4 bases at J, with 14 bases between the two ends. Full variable domain (rest looked up from reference TRBV28 and TRBJ2-3): DVKVTQSSRYLVKRTGEKVFLECVQDMDHENMFWYRQDPGLGLRLIYFSYDVKMKEKGDIPEGYSVSREKKERFSLILESASTNQTSMYLCASRTSGRADTQYFGPGTRLTVL.

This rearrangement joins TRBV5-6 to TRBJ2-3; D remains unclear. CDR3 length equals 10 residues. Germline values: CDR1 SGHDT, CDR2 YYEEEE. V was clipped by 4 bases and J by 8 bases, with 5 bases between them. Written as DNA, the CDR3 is TGTGCCAGCAGCGGTTTTACGCAGTATTTT. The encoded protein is CASSGFTQYF. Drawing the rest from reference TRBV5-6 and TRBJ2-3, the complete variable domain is DAGVTQSPTHLIKTRGQQVTLRCSPKSGHDTVSWYQQALGQGPQFIFQYYEEEERQRGNFPDRFSGHQFPNYSSELNVNALLLGDSALYLCASSGFTQYFGPGTRLTVL.

The CDR3 protein is CSAVGAREKLFF. The CDR3 region has the DNA TGCAGCGCAGTGGGGGCGCGGGAAAAACTGTTTTTT. The chain is built from TRBV29-1 and TRBJ1-4, with a weak D call TRBD1 (6 bases). This CDR3 has 12 amino acids. V gave up 7 bases and J gave up 8 bases, with 14 bases separating them. Germline V gene lookup returns CDR1 SQVTM and CDR2 ANQGSEA.

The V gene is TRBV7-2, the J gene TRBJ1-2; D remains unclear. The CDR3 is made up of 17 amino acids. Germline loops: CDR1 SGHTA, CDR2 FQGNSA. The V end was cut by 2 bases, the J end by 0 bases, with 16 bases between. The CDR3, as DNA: TGTGCCAGCAGCTTATCGATTAGGGCAGACTCTAACTATGGCTACACCTTC. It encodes CASSLSIRADSNYGYTF.

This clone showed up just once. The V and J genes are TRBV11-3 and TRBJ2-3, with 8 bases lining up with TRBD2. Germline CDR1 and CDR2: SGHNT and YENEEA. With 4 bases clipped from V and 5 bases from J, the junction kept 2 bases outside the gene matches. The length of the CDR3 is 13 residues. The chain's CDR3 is CASSWAGGDTQYF. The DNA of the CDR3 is TGTGCCAGCAGCTGGGCGGGAGGAGATACGCAGTATTTT.

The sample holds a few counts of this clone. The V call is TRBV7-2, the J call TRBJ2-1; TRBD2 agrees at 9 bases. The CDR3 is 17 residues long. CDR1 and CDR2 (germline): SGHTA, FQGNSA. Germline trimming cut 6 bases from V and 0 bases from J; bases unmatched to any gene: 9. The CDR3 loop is CASRSRGSGSSYNEQFF. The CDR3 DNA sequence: TGTGCCAGCAGATCACGGGGTAGCGGGAGCTCCTACAATGAGCAGTTCTTC.

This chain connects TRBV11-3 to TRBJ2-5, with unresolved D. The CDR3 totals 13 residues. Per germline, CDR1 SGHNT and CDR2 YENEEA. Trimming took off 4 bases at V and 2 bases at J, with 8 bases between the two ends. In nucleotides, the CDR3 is TGTGCCAGCAGCTCAAGCCGTCAAGAGACCCAGTACTTC. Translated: CASSSSRQETQYF.

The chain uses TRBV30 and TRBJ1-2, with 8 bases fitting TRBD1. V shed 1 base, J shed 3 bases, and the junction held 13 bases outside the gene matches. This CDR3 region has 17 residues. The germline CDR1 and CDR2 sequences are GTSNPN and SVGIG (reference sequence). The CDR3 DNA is TGTGCCTGGAGTGGCGAAGGAGGACAGGGCGGCTACTATGGCTACACCTTC. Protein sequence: CAWSGEGGQGGYYGYTF.

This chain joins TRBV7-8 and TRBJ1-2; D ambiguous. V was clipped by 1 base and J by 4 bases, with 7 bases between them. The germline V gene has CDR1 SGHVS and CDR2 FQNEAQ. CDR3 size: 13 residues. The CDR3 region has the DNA TGTGCCAGCAGCTTAGAGCGGTCCTATGGCTACACCTTC. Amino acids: CASSLERSYGYTF. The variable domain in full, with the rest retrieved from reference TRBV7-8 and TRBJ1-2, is GAGVSQSPRYKVAKRGQDVALRCDPISGHVSLFWYQQALGQGPEFLTYFQNEAQLDKSGLPSDRFFAERPEGSVSTLKIQRTQQEDSAVYLCASSLERSYGYTFGSGTRLTVV.

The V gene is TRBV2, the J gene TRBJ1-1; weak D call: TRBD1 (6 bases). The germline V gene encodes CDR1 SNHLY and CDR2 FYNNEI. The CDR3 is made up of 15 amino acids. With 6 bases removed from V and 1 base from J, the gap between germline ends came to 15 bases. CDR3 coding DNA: TGTGCCAGCAGACCCTTTACAGGGTCGAACACTGAAGCTTTCTTT. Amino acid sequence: CASRPFTGSNTEAFF. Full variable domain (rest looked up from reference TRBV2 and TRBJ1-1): EPEVTQTPSHQVTQMGQEVILRCVPISNHLYFYWYRQILGQKVEFLVSFYNNEISEKSEIFDDQFSVERPDGSNFTLKIRSTKLEDSAMYFCASRPFTGSNTEAFFGQGTRLTVV.

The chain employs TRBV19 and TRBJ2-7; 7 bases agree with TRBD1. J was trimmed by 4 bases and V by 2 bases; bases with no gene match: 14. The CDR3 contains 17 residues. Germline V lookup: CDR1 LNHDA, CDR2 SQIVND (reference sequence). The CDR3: CASSIRWARQGKYEQYF. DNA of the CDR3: TGTGCCAGTAGTATAAGGTGGGCGCGACAGGGTAAGTACGAGCAGTACTTC.

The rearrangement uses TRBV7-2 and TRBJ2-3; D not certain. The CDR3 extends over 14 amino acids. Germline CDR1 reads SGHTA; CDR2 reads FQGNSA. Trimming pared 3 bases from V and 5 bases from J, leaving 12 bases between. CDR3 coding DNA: TGTGCCAGCAGCTTTCGGAGTTCGGTAGATACGCAGTATTTT. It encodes CASSFRSSVDTQYF. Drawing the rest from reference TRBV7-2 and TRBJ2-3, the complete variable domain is GAGVSQSPSNKVTEKGKDVELRCDPISGHTALYWYRQSLGQGLEFLIYFQGNSAPDKSGLPSDRFSAERTGGSVSTLTIQRTQQEDSAVYLCASSFRSSVDTQYFGPGTRLTVL.

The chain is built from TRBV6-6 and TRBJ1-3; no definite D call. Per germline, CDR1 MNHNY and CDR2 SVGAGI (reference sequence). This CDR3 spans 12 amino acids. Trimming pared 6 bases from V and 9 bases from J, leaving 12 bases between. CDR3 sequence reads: CASSPFGFTIYF. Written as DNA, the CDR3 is TGTGCCAGCAGCCCCTTTGGCTTCACCATATATTTT.

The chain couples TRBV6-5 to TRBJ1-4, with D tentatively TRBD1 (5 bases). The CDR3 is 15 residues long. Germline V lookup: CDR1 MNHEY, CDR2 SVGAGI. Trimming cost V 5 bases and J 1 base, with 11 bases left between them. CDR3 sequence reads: CASSTSQGTNEKLFF. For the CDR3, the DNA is TGTGCCAGCAGTACATCGCAGGGAACTAATGAAAAACTGTTTTTT.

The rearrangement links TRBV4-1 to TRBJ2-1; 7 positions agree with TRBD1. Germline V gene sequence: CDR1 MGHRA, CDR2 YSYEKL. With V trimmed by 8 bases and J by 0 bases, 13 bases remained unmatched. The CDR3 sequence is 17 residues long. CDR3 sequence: CASGPTGKGSSYNEQFF. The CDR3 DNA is TGCGCCAGCGGCCCGACAGGGAAGGGGAGCTCCTACAATGAGCAGTTCTTC.

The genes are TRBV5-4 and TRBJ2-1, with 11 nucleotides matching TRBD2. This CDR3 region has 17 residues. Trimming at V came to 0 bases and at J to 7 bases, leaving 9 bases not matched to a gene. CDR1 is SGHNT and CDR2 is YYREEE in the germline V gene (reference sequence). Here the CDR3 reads CASSLALGTSGPNEQFF. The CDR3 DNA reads TGTGCCAGCAGCTTGGCGCTCGGGACTAGCGGACCAAATGAGCAGTTCTTC. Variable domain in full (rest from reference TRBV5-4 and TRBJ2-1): ETGVTQSPTHLIKTRGQQVTLRCSSQSGHNTVSWYQQALGQGPQFIFQYYREEENGRGNFPPRFSGLQFPNYSSELNVNALELDDSALYLCASSLALGTSGPNEQFFGPGTRLTVL.

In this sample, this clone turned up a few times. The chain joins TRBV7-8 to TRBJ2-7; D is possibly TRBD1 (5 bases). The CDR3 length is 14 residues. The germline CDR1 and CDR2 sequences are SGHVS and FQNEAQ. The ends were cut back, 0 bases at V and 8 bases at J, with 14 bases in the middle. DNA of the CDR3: TGTGCCAGCAGCTTAGCTCAGGGAAGGTTTCAGCAGTACGTC. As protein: CASSLAQGRFQQYV.

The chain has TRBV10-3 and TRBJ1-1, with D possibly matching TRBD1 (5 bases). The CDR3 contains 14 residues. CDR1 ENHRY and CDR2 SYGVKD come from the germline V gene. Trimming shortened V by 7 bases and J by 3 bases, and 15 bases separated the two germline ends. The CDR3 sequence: CAIKTGRMDTEAFF. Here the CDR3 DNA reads TGTGCCATCAAAACAGGTCGGATGGACACTGAAGCTTTCTTT.

CDR3 sequence: CASSSPTRGTLSYEQYF. Written as DNA, the CDR3 is TGTGCCAGCAGCTCTCCTACCCGGGGAACCCTCTCCTACGAGCAGTACTTC. The V and J genes are TRBV7-9 and TRBJ2-7; a possible D gene is TRBD2 (5 bases). CDR1 is SEHNR, CDR2 FQNEAQ, per germline (reference sequence). V gave up 4 bases and J gave up 0 bases, with 19 bases separating them. The CDR3 is made up of 17 amino acids.

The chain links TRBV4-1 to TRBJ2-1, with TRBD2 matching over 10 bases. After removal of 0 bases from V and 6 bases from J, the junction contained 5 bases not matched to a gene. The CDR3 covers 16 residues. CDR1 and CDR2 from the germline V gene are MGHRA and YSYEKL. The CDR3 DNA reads TGCGCCAGCAGCCAAGATCCCGCTAGCGGGGGCAATGAGCAGTTCTTC. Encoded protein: CASSQDPASGGNEQFF.

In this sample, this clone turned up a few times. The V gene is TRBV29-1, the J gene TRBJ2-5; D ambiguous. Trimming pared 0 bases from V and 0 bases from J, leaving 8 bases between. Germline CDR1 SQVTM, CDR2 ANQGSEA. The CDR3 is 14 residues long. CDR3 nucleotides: TGCAGCGTTGAAGATTGGGCGGACCAAGAGACCCAGTACTTC. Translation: CSVEDWADQETQYF.

In DNA form, the CDR3 reads TGTGCCTGGAGGGACAGGGAAACGGGAGGCTATGGCTACACCTTC. Translated: CAWRDRETGGYGYTF. The chain links TRBV30 to TRBJ1-2; 8 nucleotides agree with TRBD1. After removal of 3 bases from V and 4 bases from J, the junction contained 10 bases not matched to a gene. The CDR3 has 15 amino acids. Germline lookup yields CDR1 GTSNPN and CDR2 SVGIG (reference sequence).

The CDR3 bases are TGTGCCTGGAGTGTGGGGAGCTCCTACAATGAGCAGTTCTTC. Residues: CAWSVGSSYNEQFF. The genes are TRBV30 and TRBJ2-1; D may be TRBD2 (5 bases). The CDR3 has 14 residues. The germline CDR1 and CDR2 sequences are GTSNPN and SVGIG (reference sequence). Trimming took 0 bases from V and 0 from J, leaving 6 bases between them.

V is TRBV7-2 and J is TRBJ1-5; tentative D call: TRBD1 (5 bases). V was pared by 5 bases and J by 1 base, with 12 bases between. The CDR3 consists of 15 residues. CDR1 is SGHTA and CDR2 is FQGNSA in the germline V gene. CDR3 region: CASSPTDGSNQPQHF. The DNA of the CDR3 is TGTGCCAGCAGCCCGACAGACGGGAGCAATCAGCCCCAGCATTTT. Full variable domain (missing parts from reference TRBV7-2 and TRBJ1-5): GAGVSQSPSNKVTEKGKDVELRCDPISGHTALYWYRQSLGQGLEFLIYFQGNSAPDKSGLPSDRFSAERTGGSVSTLTIQRTQQEDSAVYLCASSPTDGSNQPQHFGDGTRLSIL.

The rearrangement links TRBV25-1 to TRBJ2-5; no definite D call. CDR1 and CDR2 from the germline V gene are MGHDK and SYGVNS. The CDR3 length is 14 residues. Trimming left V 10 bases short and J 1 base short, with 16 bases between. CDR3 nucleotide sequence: TGTGCCAACCAAGACCGGATAATCCAAGAGACCCAGTACTTC. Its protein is CANQDRIIQETQYF.

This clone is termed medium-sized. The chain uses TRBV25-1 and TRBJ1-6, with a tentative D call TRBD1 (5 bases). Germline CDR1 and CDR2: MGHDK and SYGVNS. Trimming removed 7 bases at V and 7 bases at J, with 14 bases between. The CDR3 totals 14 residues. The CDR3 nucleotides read TGTGCCAGCAACCAGGGACGGGAAAATTCACCCCTCCACTTT. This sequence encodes CASNQGRENSPLHF.

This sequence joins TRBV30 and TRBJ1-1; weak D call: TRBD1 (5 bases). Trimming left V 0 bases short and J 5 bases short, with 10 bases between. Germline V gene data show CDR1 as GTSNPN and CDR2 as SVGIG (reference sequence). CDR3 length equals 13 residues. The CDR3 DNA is TGTGCCTGGAGTGTATATGGGGGGACTGAAGCTTTCTTT. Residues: CAWSVYGGTEAFF.